The clone carrying this T cell receptor beta chain came up many times. As yet, its antigen is unknown. The data were obtained in a study of T cell repertoires in cytomegalovirus infection. Whole-study results and caveats: Identification of carriers of CMV plus the relevant HLA was achieved through cumulative public TCR beta family frequency. CMV-specific HLA-C-restricted TCR beta clonotypes dominated the ex vivo response.

Germline CDR1 and CDR2: MDHEN and SYDVKM. This CDR3 is built from 15 residues. The germline V and J ends were trimmed by 6 bases and 6 bases, with 17 bases remaining between them. Via MiXCR, TCRdb re-called the reads, giving one row per CDR3 protein. The sample lists roughly 280,000 distinct CDR3 sequences; about an eighth were seen once. The rearrangement links TRBV28 to TRBJ2-2; D gene ambiguous. The sequencing sample was made of PBMCs. The TCR sequence derives from a human donor in good health (CMV status not recorded). Some clones in this sample may be carry-over from other donors' samples. The CDR3 nucleotides are TGTGCCAGCAGGCCCCCCCTGCCCTCGGCCGGGGAGCTGTTTTTT. Its translation: CASRPPLPSAGELFF.